A selection of T cell receptor beta chains follows, all from one sample in a study of response to subunit inactivated influenza vaccine. One entry per CDR3 protein results from TCRdb running MiXCR on the RT-PCR reads. The table lists just under 550,000 distinct CDR3 sequences, roughly 23% of them singletons. The same data also contributed to another study, on T cells expressing NK-cell markers.

The sequencing used CD4+ T cells sorted from PBMCs, collected about 11 days after vaccination. These receptors all come from a man over 45 who received an inactivated influenza vaccine. The CDR3 runs from the conserved cysteine through the conserved F or W. Fields, in order: V gene, J gene, clone size, D gene, CDR3 protein, CDR3 DNA. A D gene is named only where the DNA matches it firmly. Some rows have no size entry. The others give once, few or many, or a class for an expanded clone.

V gene: TRBV20-1
J gene: TRBJ2-2
clone size: few
D gene: TRBD2
CDR3 protein: CSARLAGGRTGELFF
CDR3 DNA: TGCAGTGCTAGACTAGCGGGGGGCAGAACCGGGGAGCTGTTTTTT

V gene: TRBV12-3/TRBV12-4
J gene: TRBJ2-7
clone size: -
D gene: TRBD2
CDR3 protein: CASSLAQAGDGGEQYF
CDR3 DNA: TGTGCCAGCAGTTTAGCGCAGGCGGGAGATGGCGGCGAGCAGTACTTC

V gene: TRBV12-3/TRBV12-4
J gene: TRBJ1-2
clone size: -
D gene: TRBD1
CDR3 protein: CASSDRGGYTF
CDR3 DNA: TGTGCCAGCAGTGACAGGGGCGGCTACACCTTC

V gene: TRBV11-2
J gene: TRBJ2-7
clone size: -
D gene: -
CDR3 protein: CASSLVLNYEQYF
CDR3 DNA: TGTGCCAGCAGCTTAGTCCTAAATTACGAGCAGTACTTC

V gene: TRBV11-3
J gene: TRBJ2-7
clone size: -
D gene: -
CDR3 protein: CASSPRESPYEQYF
CDR3 DNA: TGTGCCAGCAGCCCGCGGGAATCCCCCTACGAGCAGTACTTC

V gene: TRBV5-1
J gene: TRBJ2-7
clone size: -
D gene: -
CDR3 protein: CASSLGRGLLDEQYF
CDR3 DNA: TGCGCCAGCAGCTTAGGCAGGGGCCTTCTTGACGAGCAGTACTTC

V gene: TRBV29-1
J gene: TRBJ2-1
clone size: -
D gene: TRBD1
CDR3 protein: CSVAPGQGVITYNEQFF
CDR3 DNA: TGCAGCGTCGCTCCGGGACAGGGGGTCATTACCTACAATGAGCAGTTCTTC

V gene: TRBV11-1
J gene: TRBJ2-4
clone size: many
D gene: TRBD2
CDR3 protein: CASSFGLAGKAAKNIQYF
CDR3 DNA: TGTGCCAGCAGCTTCGGCCTAGCGGGAAAGGCAGCCAAAAACATTCAGTACTTC

V gene: TRBV5-6
J gene: TRBJ2-1
clone size: few
D gene: -
CDR3 protein: CASSFVEVHNEQFF
CDR3 DNA: TGTGCCAGCAGCTTCGTGGAGGTTCACAATGAGCAGTTCTTC

V gene: TRBV11-3
J gene: TRBJ2-1
clone size: -
D gene: -
CDR3 protein: CASSSVGQGIYNEQSF
CDR3 DNA: -

V gene: TRBV11-2
J gene: TRBJ2-3
clone size: -
D gene: TRBD1
CDR3 protein: CASRAGQGNFPYTDTQYF
CDR3 DNA: TGTGCCAGCAGAGCGGGACAGGGGAACTTCCCTTACACAGATACGCAGTATTTT

V gene: TRBV20-1
J gene: TRBJ1-5
clone size: -
D gene: TRBD1
CDR3 protein: CSASGDRASLSNQPQHF
CDR3 DNA: TGCAGTGCTAGTGGGGACAGGGCCAGCCTTAGCAATCAGCCCCAGCATTTT

V gene: TRBV7-9
J gene: TRBJ2-3
clone size: -
D gene: TRBD2
CDR3 protein: CASTFSGSADTQYF
CDR3 DNA: TGTGCCAGCACCTTTAGCGGGAGCGCAGATACGCAGTATTTT

V gene: TRBV6-2/TRBV6-3
J gene: TRBJ2-1
clone size: -
D gene: -
CDR3 protein: CASSGLSGNHNEQFF
CDR3 DNA: TGTGCCAGCAGTGGGCTGTCGGGGAATCACAATGAGCAGTTCTTC

V gene: TRBV5-5
J gene: TRBJ2-7
clone size: -
D gene: TRBD1
CDR3 protein: CASSPDRGRYEQYF
CDR3 DNA: TGTGCCAGCAGCCCGGACAGGGGAAGGTACGAGCAGTACTTC

V gene: TRBV11-3
J gene: TRBJ2-1
clone size: -
D gene: -
CDR3 protein: CASSLDGGKNEQFF
CDR3 DNA: TGTGCCAGCAGCTTAGATGGGGGGAAGAATGAGCAGTTCTTC

V gene: TRBV15
J gene: TRBJ2-7
clone size: few
D gene: TRBD1
CDR3 protein: CATSSVRGEQYF
CDR3 DNA: TGTGCCACCAGCAGCGTCAGGGGGGAGCAGTACTTC

V gene: TRBV10-3
J gene: TRBJ1-2
clone size: few
D gene: TRBD1
CDR3 protein: CAISQQGDYGYTF
CDR3 DNA: TGTGCCATCAGCCAACAGGGGGACTATGGCTACACCTTC

V gene: TRBV9
J gene: TRBJ1-2
clone size: few
D gene: -
CDR3 protein: CASSVAAQPNYGYTF
CDR3 DNA: TGTGCCAGCAGCGTAGCCGCACAGCCTAACTATGGCTACACCTTC

V gene: TRBV24-1
J gene: TRBJ2-7
clone size: few
D gene: TRBD1
CDR3 protein: CATSEQGMLEQYF
CDR3 DNA: TGTGCCACCAGTGAACAGGGGATGCTCGAGCAGTACTTC

V gene: TRBV4-1
J gene: TRBJ2-5
clone size: -
D gene: -
CDR3 protein: CASSRSGEETQYF
CDR3 DNA: TGCGCCAGCAGCCGCTCCGGGGAAGAGACCCAGTACTTC

V gene: TRBV29-1
J gene: TRBJ2-5
clone size: -
D gene: -
CDR3 protein: CSVDWGAYYQETQYF
CDR3 DNA: TGCAGCGTTGACTGGGGGGCATACTACCAAGAGACCCAGTACTTC

V gene: TRBV12-3/TRBV12-4
J gene: TRBJ1-4
clone size: -
D gene: -
CDR3 protein: CASSLPGKLFF
CDR3 DNA: TGTGCCAGCAGTCTTCCAGGGAAACTGTTTTTT

V gene: TRBV6-1
J gene: TRBJ1-5
clone size: -
D gene: -
CDR3 protein: CASSQRGADYSNQPQHF
CDR3 DNA: TGTGCCAGCAGTCAACGGGGGGCAGATTATAGCAATCAGCCCCAGCATTTT

V gene: TRBV28
J gene: TRBJ2-7
clone size: -
D gene: -
CDR3 protein: CASSLQYEQYF
CDR3 DNA: TGTGCCAGCAGTTTACAGTACGAGCAGTACTTC

V gene: TRBV10-2
J gene: TRBJ2-7
clone size: -
D gene: -
CDR3 protein: CASGSEQYF
CDR3 DNA: TGCGCCAGCGGATCCGAGCAGTACTTC

V gene: TRBV20-1
J gene: TRBJ2-7
clone size: few
D gene: -
CDR3 protein: CSARDQVSGYEQYF
CDR3 DNA: TGCAGTGCTAGAGATCAAGTATCGGGGTACGAGCAGTACTTC

V gene: TRBV7-9
J gene: TRBJ1-2
clone size: many
D gene: TRBD1
CDR3 protein: CASSTGQGNYGYTF
CDR3 DNA: TGTGCCAGCAGCACCGGACAGGGCAACTATGGCTACACCTTC

V gene: TRBV7-2
J gene: TRBJ2-5
clone size: many
D gene: -
CDR3 protein: CASSLTNQETQYF
CDR3 DNA: TGTGCCAGCAGCCTGACTAACCAAGAGACCCAGTACTTC

V gene: TRBV6-1
J gene: TRBJ2-2
clone size: few
D gene: -
CDR3 protein: CASSKISGTHTGELFF
CDR3 DNA: TGTGCCAGCAGCAAAATCTCAGGGACGCACACCGGGGAGCTGTTTTTT

V gene: TRBV20-1
J gene: TRBJ2-3
clone size: few
D gene: TRBD2
CDR3 protein: CSASTLTTSGGRLGTQYF
CDR3 DNA: TGCAGTGCTAGTACCCTAACAACTAGCGGGGGTCGACTAGGTACGCAGTATTTT

V gene: TRBV11-2
J gene: TRBJ1-1
clone size: -
D gene: -
CDR3 protein: CASSLAVRASPEAFF
CDR3 DNA: TGTGCCAGCAGCTTAGCAGTCAGGGCCAGCCCTGAAGCTTTCTTT

V gene: TRBV7-2
J gene: TRBJ2-1
clone size: -
D gene: TRBD1
CDR3 protein: CASRTPWGDRGQNEQFF
CDR3 DNA: TGTGCCAGCAGAACCCCCTGGGGGGACAGGGGGCAGAATGAGCAGTTCTTC

V gene: TRBV7-9
J gene: TRBJ1-2
clone size: few
D gene: -
CDR3 protein: CASSLIDSNYGYTF
CDR3 DNA: TGTGCCAGCAGCTTAATCGACAGTAACTATGGCTACACCTTC

V gene: TRBV7-2
J gene: TRBJ2-3
clone size: few
D gene: TRBD1
CDR3 protein: CASSRTGTGYTDTQYF
CDR3 DNA: TGTGCCAGCAGCCGCACCGGGACAGGGTACACAGATACGCAGTATTTT

V gene: TRBV3-1
J gene: TRBJ1-1
clone size: -
D gene: TRBD1
CDR3 protein: CASSHGTGQGTEAFF
CDR3 DNA: TGTGCCAGCAGCCATGGCACGGGACAGGGGACTGAAGCTTTCTTT

V gene: TRBV20-1
J gene: TRBJ2-5
clone size: once
D gene: TRBD2
CDR3 protein: CSARDVRGSGTQYF
CDR3 DNA: TGCAGTGCTAGAGATGTTCGCGGGAGCGGGACCCAGTACTTC

V gene: TRBV12-3/TRBV12-4
J gene: TRBJ2-5
clone size: -
D gene: TRBD2
CDR3 protein: CASSPTSGREETQYF
CDR3 DNA: TGTGCCAGCAGCCCGACTAGCGGGAGAGAAGAGACCCAGTACTTC

V gene: TRBV2
J gene: TRBJ2-1
clone size: -
D gene: TRBD2
CDR3 protein: CASSRGVEQFF
CDR3 DNA: TGTGCCAGCAGTCGGGGGGTGGAGCAGTTCTTC

V gene: TRBV29-1
J gene: TRBJ2-1
clone size: many
D gene: -
CDR3 protein: CSVQAVTSYNEQFF
CDR3 DNA: TGCAGCGTTCAAGCGGTGACCTCCTACAATGAGCAGTTCTTC

V gene: TRBV5-1
J gene: TRBJ2-3
clone size: -
D gene: -
CDR3 protein: CSSSLRTGTDTQYF
CDR3 DNA: TGCTCCAGCAGCCTCCGGACGGGCACAGATACGCAGTATTTT